The 13 T cell receptor beta chains given below trace back to one sample, sequenced in a study of T cell responses to AZD1222 COVID-19 vaccine. Clones were sequenced by immunoSEQ multiplex PCR, and TCRdb holds only the in-frame ones, with some missing. The data hold under 130,000 clones, with approximately 90% observed a single time. The sample in question was peripheral blood, obtained on day 0 of AZD1222 vaccination. The receptors were sampled from an adult in good health.

This clone was picked up one time. The CDR3 nucleotides read TGCGCCAGCAGCTTGAGGCCCGACACCGGGGAGCTGTTTTTT. Translation: CASSLRPDTGELFF. The chain employs TRBV5-1 and TRBJ2-2; D ambiguous. Germline values: CDR1 SGHRS, CDR2 YFSETQ. V was pared by 1 base and J by 3 bases, with 7 bases between. The CDR3 is 14 amino acids.

Turning to this clone: Distinct nucleotide sequences in the sample also encode this CDR3. This chain uses TRBV6-1 with TRBJ2-7, with D unclear. CDR3 length equals 11 residues. Trimming stripped 2 bases from V and 2 bases from J, with 1 base between. Germline values: CDR1 MNHNS, CDR2 SASEGT. The CDR3 sequence is CASSEPYEQYF. In nucleotides, the CDR3 is TGTGCCAGCAGTGAACCCTACGAGCAGTACTTC.

The V gene is TRBV3-1 (or the pseudogene TRBV3-2), the J gene TRBJ1-1; D not certain. The V end lost 3 bases, the J end lost 4 bases, and 6 bases lay between the germline ends. Germline V lookup: CDR1 LGHDT, CDR2 YNNKEL (reference sequence). The CDR3 spans 12 residues. CDR3 nucleotides: TGTGCCAGCAGCCAGATGGGCACTGAAGCTTTCTTT. Its translation is CASSQMGTEAFF.

In its sample, this clone was seen once. This sequence joins TRBV6-1 and TRBJ2-1; 8 bases fit TRBD1. CDR1 MNHNS and CDR2 SASEGT come from the germline V gene. The V segment lost 2 bases and the J segment 3 bases; nucleotides outside the gene matches: 3. The CDR3 is made up of 15 amino acids. CDR3 amino acids: CASSEQGASYNEQFF. CDR3 nucleotide sequence: TGTGCCAGCAGTGAACAGGGGGCTAGCTACAATGAGCAGTTCTTC.

The chain is built from TRBV19 and TRBJ1-5; TRBD1 might be the D (5 bases). CDR3 size: 14 residues. The V gene's germline CDR1 is LNHDA and CDR2 SQIVND (reference sequence). The V end lost 6 bases, the J end lost 2 bases, and 11 bases lay between the germline ends. CDR3 loop: CASSPPGRNQPQHF. Written as DNA, the CDR3 is TGTGCCAGTAGCCCGCCGGGACGCAATCAGCCCCAGCATTTT.

This clone is a singleton in its sample. The V call is TRBV10-1, the J call TRBJ2-2; maybe TRBD2 (6 bases). Trimming pared 4 bases from V and 5 bases from J, leaving 17 bases between. Per the germline V gene, CDR1 is WNHNN and CDR2 is SYGVQD (reference sequence). The CDR3 loop spans 16 amino acids. CDR3 DNA: TGCGCCAGCAGTGTAGGAACGGGACTTCCGACCGGGGAGCTGTTTTTT. It encodes CASSVGTGLPTGELFF.

V is TRBV3-1 (or the pseudogene TRBV3-2) and J is TRBJ1-1, with 9 bases fitting TRBD1. The CDR3 consists of 14 residues. V was clipped by 5 bases and J by 1 base; unmatched bases: 2. Germline values: CDR1 LGHDT, CDR2 YNNKEL (reference sequence). For the CDR3, the DNA is TGTGCCAGCAGCGGGGGACAGGGGAACACTGAAGCTTTCTTT. This codes for CASSGGQGNTEAFF.

The chain recombines TRBV4-1 with TRBJ2-7; no firm D call. The CDR3 covers 13 residues. Germline V lookup: CDR1 MGHRA, CDR2 YSYEKL. Trimming cost V 4 bases and J 7 bases, with 14 bases left between them. CDR3 protein: CASSLRTFREQYF. The CDR3 DNA reads TGCGCCAGCAGCCTTCGGACCTTTCGAGAGCAGTACTTC.

The gene calls are TRBV28 and TRBJ2-7; unclear D gene. The CDR3 runs to 15 residues. With 6 bases removed from V and 4 bases from J, the gap between germline ends came to 19 bases. The germline gives CDR1 MDHEN, CDR2 SYDVKM. The DNA for the CDR3 is TGTGCCAGCAGCCAAGGATACCCAGCTGGATACGAGCAGTACTTC. It encodes CASSQGYPAGYEQYF.

This clone has just a few counts. The V and J genes are TRBV4-1 and TRBJ2-5, with TRBD2 matching 9 bases. V shed 2 bases and J 3 bases; nucleotides not matched to a gene: 4. Germline V CDR1 and CDR2: MGHRA, YSYEKL. The CDR3 length is 15 residues. This CDR3 reads CASSQHLAGKETQYF. The CDR3 DNA is TGCGCCAGCAGCCAACACCTAGCGGGAAAAGAGACCCAGTACTTC.

The CDR3 bases are TGTGCCAGTAGTATACCACTAGCGGGAGGGCCCGGCGGGGAGCTGTTTTTT. Its protein product is CASSIPLAGGPGGELFF. V is TRBV19 and J is TRBJ2-2, with 13 nucleotides matching TRBD2. Looked up from germline, CDR1 is LNHDA and CDR2 is SQIVND (reference sequence). V shed 2 bases and J 7 bases; nucleotides not matched to a gene: 7. This CDR3 has 17 residues.

This clone was seen a few times. V and J are TRBV6-5 and TRBJ1-6; D is possibly TRBD1 (5 bases). With 10 bases removed from V and 5 bases from J, the gap between germline ends came to 18 bases. Germline-derived CDR1 and CDR2 are MNHEY and SVGAGI. The CDR3 covers 15 residues. CDR3 amino acids: CATLGARADNSPLHF. The CDR3 nucleotides read TGTGCCACCCTAGGGGCCCGGGCTGATAATTCACCCCTCCACTTT.

This chain links TRBV6-4 with TRBJ2-1, with TRBD2 identical over 11 bases. J gave up 6 bases and V 0 bases, and 1 base lay outside the gene matches. Germline CDR1 MRHNA, CDR2 SNTAGT. The CDR3 is 15 amino acids. The CDR3 region is CASSDSGTSGNEQFF. CDR3 nucleotide sequence: TGTGCCAGCAGTGACTCCGGGACTAGCGGCAATGAGCAGTTCTTC.